These 6 T cell receptor beta chains originate from one sample sequenced in a study of neurological immune-mediated disorders. TCRdb analysed the 5' RACE reads with MiXCR anew, one entry per CDR3 protein. The sample holds approximately 80,000 distinct CDR3 sequences, 4.5% to 7.5% seen once. The time point is: longitudinal time-point 2. The sequenced sample consisted of PBMCs. All receptors come from a woman aged 55-70 years with multiple sclerosis.

This clonotype is labeled as medium-sized. The rearrangement joins TRBV20-1 to TRBJ1-1, with D tentatively TRBD1 (5 bases). Germline-derived CDR1 and CDR2 are DFQATT and SNEGSKA (reference sequence). The CDR3 length is 15 residues. CDR3 in DNA: TGCAGACCGCTCGTCCAGGGAACACTGAACACTGAAGCTTTCTTT. It specifies CRPLVQGTLNTEAFF.

This clonotype has ten or more counts. This chain uses TRBV7-8 with TRBJ1-5; 10 nucleotides match TRBD1. J gave up 4 bases and V 5 bases, and 5 bases lay outside the gene matches. Germline-derived CDR1 and CDR2 are SGHVS and FQNEAQ. CDR3 length: 15 amino acids. CDR3 in DNA: TGTGCCAGCAGCCGACGGACAGGGGGGAATCAGCCCCAGCATTTT. It yields the protein CASSRRTGGNQPQHF.

This clonotype was found many times. The chain uses TRBV11-2 and TRBJ2-2, with D perhaps matching TRBD2 (5 bases). There are 13 residues in the CDR3. Germline V lookup: CDR1 SGHAT, CDR2 FQNNGV. V was pared by 5 bases and J by 5 bases, with 9 bases between. The chain's CDR3 is CASSAERTGELFF. DNA of the CDR3: TGTGCCAGCAGCGCCGAGCGGACCGGGGAGCTGTTTTTT.

This clonotype has a count of ten or more. CDR3 sequence: CASSLLGTGRKTEAFF. Written as DNA, the CDR3 is TGTGCCAGCAGCTTACTAGGGACAGGGAGGAAGACTGAAGCTTTCTTT. This chain connects TRBV7-9 to TRBJ1-1; 9 positions match TRBD1. CDR1 is SEHNR, CDR2 FQNEAQ, per germline (reference sequence). The CDR3 totals 16 residues. Losses at the gene ends were 2 bases for V and 5 bases for J; bases not matched to a gene: 9.

The rearrangement joins TRBV6-2 or TRBV6-3 to TRBJ1-2, with a possible D match to TRBD1 (6 bases). CDR1 MNHEY and CDR2 SVGEGT come from the germline V gene. The V end lost 6 bases, the J end lost 3 bases, and 11 bases lay between the germline ends. This CDR3 has 13 amino acids. The CDR3 sequence is CASSQDRDYGYTF. CDR3 bases: TGTGCCAGCAGCCAGGACAGAGACTATGGCTACACCTTC.

This clonotype was detected a few times. The chain has TRBV7-2 and TRBJ2-7, with unresolved D. V lost 0 bases to trimming and J lost 5 bases, with 11 bases between them. Germline CDR1 SGHTA, CDR2 FQGNSA. The CDR3 has 14 residues. The CDR3, as DNA: TGTGCCAGCAGCTTAGCGCTCTTAGGGAACGAGCAGTACTTC. Encoded protein: CASSLALLGNEQYF.